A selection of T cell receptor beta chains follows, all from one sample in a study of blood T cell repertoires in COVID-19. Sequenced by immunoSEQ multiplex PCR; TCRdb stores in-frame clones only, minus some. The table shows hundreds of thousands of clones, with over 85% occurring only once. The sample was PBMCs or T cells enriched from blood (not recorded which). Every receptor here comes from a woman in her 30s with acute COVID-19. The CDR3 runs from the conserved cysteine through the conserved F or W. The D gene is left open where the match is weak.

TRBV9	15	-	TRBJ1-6	CASSVEGGEGSPLHF
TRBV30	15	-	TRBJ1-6	CAWSVRRGAAAPLHF
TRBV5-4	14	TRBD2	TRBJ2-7	CASSTGTSVYEQYF
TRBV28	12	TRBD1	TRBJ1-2	CASSTDRAGYTF
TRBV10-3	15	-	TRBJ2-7	CAISDRVSERGEQYF
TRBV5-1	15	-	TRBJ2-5	CASSRGRGFGETQYF
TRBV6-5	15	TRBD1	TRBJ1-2	CASRPPGQGMRGYTF
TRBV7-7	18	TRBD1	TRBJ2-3	CASSHNPPGQGGADTQYF
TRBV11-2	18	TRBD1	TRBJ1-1	CASSLAGRGRSLNTEAFF
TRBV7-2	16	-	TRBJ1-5	CASSSSGGGSNQPQHF
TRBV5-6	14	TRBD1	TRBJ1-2	CASSLGGQIYGYTF
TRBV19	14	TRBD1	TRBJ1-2	CASSIPGQNYGYTF
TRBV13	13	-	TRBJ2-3	CASSLGFRDTQYF
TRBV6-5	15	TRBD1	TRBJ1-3	CASRAGTAGGNTIYF
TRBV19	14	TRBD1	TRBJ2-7	CASSMDRRAYEQYF
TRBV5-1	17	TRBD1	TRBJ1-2	CASSTGTGKLVNYGYTF
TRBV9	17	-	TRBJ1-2	CASSVQDGVSTNYGYTF